The 20 T cell receptor beta chains below were found in one sample sequenced in a study of blood T cell repertoires in COVID-19. Only in-frame clones appear in the TCRdb table, and some are missing; sequencing was by immunoSEQ multiplex PCR. The sample has about 30,000 clones; roughly nine tenths are singletons. The sample taken for sequencing was peripheral blood. These receptor sequences come from a human donor with active COVID-19. The donor label of this sample is uncertain.

The DNA for the CDR3 is TGTGCCATCAGTGAAGGCGCCAGGCCGGGCTACACCTTC. Translated: CAISEGARPGYTF. The gene calls are TRBV10-3 and TRBJ1-2, with unresolved D. This CDR3 region has 13 residues. The V and J ends lost 3 bases and 8 bases respectively, with 13 bases between them. The germline V gene encodes CDR1 ENHRY and CDR2 SYGVKD.

The rearrangement joins TRBV19 to TRBJ2-3; weak D call: TRBD2 (5 bases). The CDR3 covers 14 residues. CDR1 is LNHDA and CDR2 is SQIVND in the germline V gene (reference sequence). The ends were cut back, 10 bases at V and 1 base at J, with 15 bases in the middle. The CDR3 DNA is TGTGCCATCGGTCGGGGTACGGGCACAGATACGCAGTATTTT. Translating gives CAIGRGTGTDTQYF.

This chain connects TRBV5-6 to TRBJ2-2; D is unresolved. V lost 3 bases, J lost 6 bases, and 9 bases lay in between. CDR3 length: 13 amino acids. Germline V lookup: CDR1 SGHDT, CDR2 YYEEEE. This CDR3 is CASSSYRAGELFF. CDR3 in DNA: TGTGCCAGCAGCTCCTACCGTGCCGGGGAGCTGTTTTTT.

V usage is TRBV6-5 and J usage is TRBJ2-1; the match to TRBD2 covers 9 bases. The germline V gene has CDR1 MNHEY and CDR2 SVGAGI. V lost 6 bases and J lost 6; bases outside the gene matches: 9. The CDR3 has 15 residues. Written as DNA, the CDR3 is TGTGCCAGCAGGTCTAGCGGGGAGACTCTCAATGAGCAGTTCTTC. It codes for CASRSSGETLNEQFF.

The genes are TRBV7-2 and TRBJ2-4; D remains ambiguous. CDR1 and CDR2 (germline): SGHTA, FQGNSA. The CDR3 has 15 amino acids. V was pared by 1 base and J by 5 bases, with 12 bases between. The CDR3: CASSLGAASQNIQYF. The CDR3 bases are TGTGCCAGCAGCTTAGGGGCTGCCAGCCAAAACATTCAGTACTTC.

The gene calls are TRBV28 and TRBJ1-2, with 10 bases aligning to TRBD1. The germline CDR1 and CDR2 sequences are MDHEN and SYDVKM. V gave up 10 bases and J gave up 4 bases; unmatched junction bases: 6. This CDR3 is built from 13 residues. The CDR3 DNA follows: TGTGCCATTCGGGGACAGGGGTTCTATGGCTACACCTTC. Translating it yields CAIRGQGFYGYTF.

V is TRBV2 and J is TRBJ2-7; 8 nucleotides align to TRBD2. This CDR3 spans 15 amino acids. The germline gives CDR1 SNHLY, CDR2 FYNNEI. Losses at the gene ends were 6 bases for V and 9 bases for J; bases not matched to a gene: 16. CDR3 amino acids: CASRPLTSASWGQYF. As DNA, the CDR3 is TGTGCCAGCAGGCCTTTGACTAGCGCGTCCTGGGGGCAGTACTTC.

The V and J genes are TRBV7-2 and TRBJ1-5; maybe TRBD1 (6 bases). This CDR3 spans 13 amino acids. The germline CDR1 and CDR2 sequences are SGHTA and FQGNSA. V lost 4 bases, J lost 6 bases, and 10 bases lay in between. The CDR3 coding sequence is TGTGCCAGCAGCTATGGGGGCAGTCAGCCCCAGCATTTT. It translates to CASSYGGSQPQHF.

The J gene is TRBJ2-5, the V gene TRBV11-2, with 8 nucleotides matching TRBD1. The CDR3 spans 13 residues. The V gene's germline CDR1 is SGHAT and CDR2 FQNNGV. V trimming: 5 bases; J trimming: 3 bases; junction bases outside the gene matches: 2. DNA of the CDR3: TGTGCCAGCAGCGTGGACAGGGAAGAGACCCAGTACTTC. Its translation: CASSVDREETQYF.

This clone was seen once. The rearrangement uses TRBV27 and TRBJ2-1; D remains unclear. The CDR3 runs to 15 residues. Germline-derived CDR1 and CDR2 are MNHEY and SMNVEV (reference sequence). V lost 0 bases to trimming and J lost 6 bases, with 12 bases between them. In nucleotides, the CDR3 is TGTGCCAGCAGTTTATCTCGCCTACTTATCAATGAGCAGTTCTTC. Its translation is CASSLSRLLINEQFF.

The chain is built from TRBV9 and TRBJ2-1; possible D gene TRBD2, 7 bases. Germline lookup yields CDR1 SGDLS and CDR2 YYNGEE. V was shortened by 3 bases and J by 7 bases, with 20 bases between the two germline ends. CDR3 size: 16 residues. The CDR3 nucleotides are TGTGCCAGCAGCGCCCAGGGACGGGGAGGGGGGAATGAGCAGTTCTTC. Its translation: CASSAQGRGGGNEQFF.

V is TRBV9 and J is TRBJ2-2; D unresolved. The germline V gene encodes CDR1 SGDLS and CDR2 YYNGEE. Trimming stripped 4 bases from V and 0 bases from J, with 19 bases between. The CDR3 loop spans 18 amino acids. This CDR3 is CASSQTSGNLANTGELFF. CDR3 in DNA: TGTGCCAGCAGCCAAACCTCCGGTAATCTAGCGAACACCGGGGAGCTGTTTTTT. Looking up the rest from reference TRBV9 and TRBJ2-2 gives the full variable domain: DSGVTQTPKHLITATGQRVTLRCSPRSGDLSVYWYQQSLDQGLQFLIQYYNGEERAKGNILERFSAQQFPDLHSELNLSSLELGDSALYFCASSQTSGNLANTGELFFGEGSRLTVL.

This clone was counted only a few times. The V gene is TRBV27, the J gene TRBJ1-2; TRBD1 matches 7 bases. Trimming at V came to 5 bases and at J to 4 bases, leaving 13 bases not matched to a gene. CDR3 length: 16 amino acids. Germline lookup yields CDR1 MNHEY and CDR2 SMNVEV (reference sequence). This CDR3 reads CASSLSPTGSLYGYTF. Here the CDR3 DNA reads TGTGCCAGCAGTCTGAGCCCGACAGGGTCTCTCTATGGCTACACCTTC.

V and J are TRBV5-1 and TRBJ2-2; 8 nucleotides align to TRBD2. From germline, CDR1 is SGHRS and CDR2 YFSETQ. The CDR3 is 16 residues long. J gave up 0 bases and V 4 bases, and 5 bases lay outside the gene matches. The CDR3 loop is CASSETSDANTGELFF. The DNA of the CDR3 is TGCGCCAGCAGCGAGACTAGCGACGCGAACACCGGGGAGCTGTTTTTT.

The CDR3 region is CASSDGTSGLTDTQYF. DNA of the CDR3: TGTGCCAGCAGTGACGGGACTAGCGGCCTCACAGATACGCAGTATTTT. The J gene is TRBJ2-3, the V gene TRBV2; TRBD2 aligns across 11 bases. CDR3 size: 16 residues. Germline CDR1 SNHLY, CDR2 FYNNEI. Losses at the gene ends were 3 bases for V and 2 bases for J; bases not matched to a gene: 4.

This clone occurred a few times. This chain's CDR3 is CACSRTGVEKLFF. CDR3 in DNA: TGTGCCTGCTCGAGGACAGGGGTTGAAAAACTGTTTTTT. This chain uses TRBV25-1 with TRBJ1-4; 9 nucleotides agree with TRBD1. CDR3 length equals 13 residues. Germline CDR1 reads MGHDK; CDR2 reads SYGVNS. The V gene end was trimmed by 11 bases and the J gene end by 7 bases; junction bases not matched to a gene: 8. Based on the CDR3 plus reference TRBV25-1 and TRBJ1-4, the full variable domain is EADIYQTPRYLVIGTGKKITLECSQTMGHDKMYWYQQDPGMELHLIHYSYGVNSTEKGDLSSESTVSRIRTEHFPLTLESARPSHTSQYLCACSRTGVEKLFFGSGTQLSVL.

V is TRBV9 and J is TRBJ1-2; D is unresolved. Germline CDR1 and CDR2: SGDLS and YYNGEE. This CDR3 comprises 14 residues. Trimming left V 0 bases short and J 2 bases short, with 8 bases between. The CDR3 DNA follows: TGTGCCAGCAGCGTAGCTGAGGAGAACTATGGCTACACCTTC. It specifies CASSVAEENYGYTF.

The chain is built from TRBV4-1 and TRBJ1-5, with TRBD1 identical over 8 bases. With V trimmed by 4 bases and J by 13 bases, 21 bases remained unmatched. Looked up from germline, CDR1 is MGHRA and CDR2 is YSYEKL. This CDR3 has 17 amino acids. The CDR3 loop reads CASSPLDRAQSKEYQHF. CDR3 sequence (DNA): TGCGCCAGCAGCCCATTGGACAGGGCACAGTCTAAAGAATATCAGCATTTT.

The chain uses TRBV4-1 and TRBJ2-3, with D maybe TRBD1 (6 bases). V was shortened by 8 bases and J by 1 base, with 10 bases between the two germline ends. Germline loops: CDR1 MGHRA, CDR2 YSYEKL. This CDR3 is 13 amino acids long. CDR3 bases: TGCGCCAGCGGGGGCCTCGGCACAGATACGCAGTATTTT. Translating it yields CASGGLGTDTQYF.

This chain's CDR3 is CASIGSGRGNEQFF. CDR3 bases: TGTGCCAGCATCGGGAGCGGGAGGGGCAATGAGCAGTTCTTC. The chain combines TRBV2 with TRBJ2-1; 10 bases line up with TRBD2. Germline V lookup: CDR1 SNHLY, CDR2 FYNNEI. The CDR3 sequence is 14 residues long. V shed 7 bases and J 6 bases; nucleotides not matched to a gene: 6. Complete variable domain (other parts from reference TRBV2 and TRBJ2-1): EPEVTQTPSHQVTQMGQEVILRCVPISNHLYFYWYRQILGQKVEFLVSFYNNEISEKSEIFDDQFSVERPDGSNFTLKIRSTKLEDSAMYFCASIGSGRGNEQFFGPGTRLTVL.